This record looks at one T cell receptor beta chain sequence and its context. Its target is not known. Arm-PCR of CDR3 regions and iRepertoire HTBI primers were the basis on which TCR beta libraries were built. TCRdb analysed the multiplex PCR reads with MiXCR anew, one entry per CDR3 protein. This sample has 360,000 or so distinct CDR3 sequences, with 10% to 15% found just once. The V end was cut by 5 bases, the J end by 0 bases, with 14 bases between. This CDR3 spans 15 amino acids. Germline CDR1 DFQATT, CDR2 SNEGSKA (reference sequence). This sample stems from a study of regulatory T cells in long-lasting Graves disease. Time point given: newly diagnosed GD, antithyroid drugs for less than 3 months. PBMC RNA was the source of the TCR library. Notes on the study in general: Persistent Graves' patients had lower TCR diversity than newly diagnosed ones.

This sample also appeared in a second study, on T cells in Graves' hyperthyroidism and ophthalmopathy. That study adds: In the first-round RT-PCR of the TCR CDR3, the HTBI primer set was used.

This rearrangement joins TRBV20-1 to TRBJ2-1; possibly TRBD2 for D (5 bases). Sequences were derived from peripheral blood mononuclear cells (PBMCs), sampled at new diagnosis, from a patient treated with antithyroid drugs. This clonotype originated in a woman younger than 35 with Graves disease. CDR3 region: CSALAPVRSYNEQFF. In DNA form, the CDR3 reads TGCAGTGCTCTAGCCCCCGTTCGCTCCTACAATGAGCAGTTCTTC.